This TCR beta chain comes out of a study of shared clonotypes between healthy human individuals. On the study more broadly: Each donor contributed plates that comprised three CD4 naive, three CD4 memory, two CD8 naive and one CD8 memory.

To note about this clone: Its target is not known.

The sorted-subset replicate PCRs were given around 190 ng DNA, which is tens of thousands of T cell genomes. Libraries were prepared by immunoSEQ multiplex PCR; TCRdb keeps only in-frame clonotypes and omits some of them. Here the sample spans 800,000 to 1,200,000 clones, about 80% being singletons. Notes on the study in general: The researchers took only blood, and tissue repertoires probably look different.

With 2 bases removed from V and 4 bases from J, the gap between germline ends came to 12 bases. CDR3 length equals 13 residues. Germline CDR1 reads SQVTM; CDR2 reads ANQGSEA. The V and J genes are TRBV29-1 and TRBJ2-7; D may be TRBD2 (5 bases). Material for sequencing was memory CD4+ T cells from PBMCs. Noted subset: CD45RA-negative fraction. This TCR derives from a man aged 18 to 30 in good health. Some clones in this sample may be carry-over from other donors' samples. In DNA form, the CDR3 reads TGCAGCGTTGAAACCGGGAACCTATACGAGCAGTACTTC. Protein: CSVETGNLYEQYF.